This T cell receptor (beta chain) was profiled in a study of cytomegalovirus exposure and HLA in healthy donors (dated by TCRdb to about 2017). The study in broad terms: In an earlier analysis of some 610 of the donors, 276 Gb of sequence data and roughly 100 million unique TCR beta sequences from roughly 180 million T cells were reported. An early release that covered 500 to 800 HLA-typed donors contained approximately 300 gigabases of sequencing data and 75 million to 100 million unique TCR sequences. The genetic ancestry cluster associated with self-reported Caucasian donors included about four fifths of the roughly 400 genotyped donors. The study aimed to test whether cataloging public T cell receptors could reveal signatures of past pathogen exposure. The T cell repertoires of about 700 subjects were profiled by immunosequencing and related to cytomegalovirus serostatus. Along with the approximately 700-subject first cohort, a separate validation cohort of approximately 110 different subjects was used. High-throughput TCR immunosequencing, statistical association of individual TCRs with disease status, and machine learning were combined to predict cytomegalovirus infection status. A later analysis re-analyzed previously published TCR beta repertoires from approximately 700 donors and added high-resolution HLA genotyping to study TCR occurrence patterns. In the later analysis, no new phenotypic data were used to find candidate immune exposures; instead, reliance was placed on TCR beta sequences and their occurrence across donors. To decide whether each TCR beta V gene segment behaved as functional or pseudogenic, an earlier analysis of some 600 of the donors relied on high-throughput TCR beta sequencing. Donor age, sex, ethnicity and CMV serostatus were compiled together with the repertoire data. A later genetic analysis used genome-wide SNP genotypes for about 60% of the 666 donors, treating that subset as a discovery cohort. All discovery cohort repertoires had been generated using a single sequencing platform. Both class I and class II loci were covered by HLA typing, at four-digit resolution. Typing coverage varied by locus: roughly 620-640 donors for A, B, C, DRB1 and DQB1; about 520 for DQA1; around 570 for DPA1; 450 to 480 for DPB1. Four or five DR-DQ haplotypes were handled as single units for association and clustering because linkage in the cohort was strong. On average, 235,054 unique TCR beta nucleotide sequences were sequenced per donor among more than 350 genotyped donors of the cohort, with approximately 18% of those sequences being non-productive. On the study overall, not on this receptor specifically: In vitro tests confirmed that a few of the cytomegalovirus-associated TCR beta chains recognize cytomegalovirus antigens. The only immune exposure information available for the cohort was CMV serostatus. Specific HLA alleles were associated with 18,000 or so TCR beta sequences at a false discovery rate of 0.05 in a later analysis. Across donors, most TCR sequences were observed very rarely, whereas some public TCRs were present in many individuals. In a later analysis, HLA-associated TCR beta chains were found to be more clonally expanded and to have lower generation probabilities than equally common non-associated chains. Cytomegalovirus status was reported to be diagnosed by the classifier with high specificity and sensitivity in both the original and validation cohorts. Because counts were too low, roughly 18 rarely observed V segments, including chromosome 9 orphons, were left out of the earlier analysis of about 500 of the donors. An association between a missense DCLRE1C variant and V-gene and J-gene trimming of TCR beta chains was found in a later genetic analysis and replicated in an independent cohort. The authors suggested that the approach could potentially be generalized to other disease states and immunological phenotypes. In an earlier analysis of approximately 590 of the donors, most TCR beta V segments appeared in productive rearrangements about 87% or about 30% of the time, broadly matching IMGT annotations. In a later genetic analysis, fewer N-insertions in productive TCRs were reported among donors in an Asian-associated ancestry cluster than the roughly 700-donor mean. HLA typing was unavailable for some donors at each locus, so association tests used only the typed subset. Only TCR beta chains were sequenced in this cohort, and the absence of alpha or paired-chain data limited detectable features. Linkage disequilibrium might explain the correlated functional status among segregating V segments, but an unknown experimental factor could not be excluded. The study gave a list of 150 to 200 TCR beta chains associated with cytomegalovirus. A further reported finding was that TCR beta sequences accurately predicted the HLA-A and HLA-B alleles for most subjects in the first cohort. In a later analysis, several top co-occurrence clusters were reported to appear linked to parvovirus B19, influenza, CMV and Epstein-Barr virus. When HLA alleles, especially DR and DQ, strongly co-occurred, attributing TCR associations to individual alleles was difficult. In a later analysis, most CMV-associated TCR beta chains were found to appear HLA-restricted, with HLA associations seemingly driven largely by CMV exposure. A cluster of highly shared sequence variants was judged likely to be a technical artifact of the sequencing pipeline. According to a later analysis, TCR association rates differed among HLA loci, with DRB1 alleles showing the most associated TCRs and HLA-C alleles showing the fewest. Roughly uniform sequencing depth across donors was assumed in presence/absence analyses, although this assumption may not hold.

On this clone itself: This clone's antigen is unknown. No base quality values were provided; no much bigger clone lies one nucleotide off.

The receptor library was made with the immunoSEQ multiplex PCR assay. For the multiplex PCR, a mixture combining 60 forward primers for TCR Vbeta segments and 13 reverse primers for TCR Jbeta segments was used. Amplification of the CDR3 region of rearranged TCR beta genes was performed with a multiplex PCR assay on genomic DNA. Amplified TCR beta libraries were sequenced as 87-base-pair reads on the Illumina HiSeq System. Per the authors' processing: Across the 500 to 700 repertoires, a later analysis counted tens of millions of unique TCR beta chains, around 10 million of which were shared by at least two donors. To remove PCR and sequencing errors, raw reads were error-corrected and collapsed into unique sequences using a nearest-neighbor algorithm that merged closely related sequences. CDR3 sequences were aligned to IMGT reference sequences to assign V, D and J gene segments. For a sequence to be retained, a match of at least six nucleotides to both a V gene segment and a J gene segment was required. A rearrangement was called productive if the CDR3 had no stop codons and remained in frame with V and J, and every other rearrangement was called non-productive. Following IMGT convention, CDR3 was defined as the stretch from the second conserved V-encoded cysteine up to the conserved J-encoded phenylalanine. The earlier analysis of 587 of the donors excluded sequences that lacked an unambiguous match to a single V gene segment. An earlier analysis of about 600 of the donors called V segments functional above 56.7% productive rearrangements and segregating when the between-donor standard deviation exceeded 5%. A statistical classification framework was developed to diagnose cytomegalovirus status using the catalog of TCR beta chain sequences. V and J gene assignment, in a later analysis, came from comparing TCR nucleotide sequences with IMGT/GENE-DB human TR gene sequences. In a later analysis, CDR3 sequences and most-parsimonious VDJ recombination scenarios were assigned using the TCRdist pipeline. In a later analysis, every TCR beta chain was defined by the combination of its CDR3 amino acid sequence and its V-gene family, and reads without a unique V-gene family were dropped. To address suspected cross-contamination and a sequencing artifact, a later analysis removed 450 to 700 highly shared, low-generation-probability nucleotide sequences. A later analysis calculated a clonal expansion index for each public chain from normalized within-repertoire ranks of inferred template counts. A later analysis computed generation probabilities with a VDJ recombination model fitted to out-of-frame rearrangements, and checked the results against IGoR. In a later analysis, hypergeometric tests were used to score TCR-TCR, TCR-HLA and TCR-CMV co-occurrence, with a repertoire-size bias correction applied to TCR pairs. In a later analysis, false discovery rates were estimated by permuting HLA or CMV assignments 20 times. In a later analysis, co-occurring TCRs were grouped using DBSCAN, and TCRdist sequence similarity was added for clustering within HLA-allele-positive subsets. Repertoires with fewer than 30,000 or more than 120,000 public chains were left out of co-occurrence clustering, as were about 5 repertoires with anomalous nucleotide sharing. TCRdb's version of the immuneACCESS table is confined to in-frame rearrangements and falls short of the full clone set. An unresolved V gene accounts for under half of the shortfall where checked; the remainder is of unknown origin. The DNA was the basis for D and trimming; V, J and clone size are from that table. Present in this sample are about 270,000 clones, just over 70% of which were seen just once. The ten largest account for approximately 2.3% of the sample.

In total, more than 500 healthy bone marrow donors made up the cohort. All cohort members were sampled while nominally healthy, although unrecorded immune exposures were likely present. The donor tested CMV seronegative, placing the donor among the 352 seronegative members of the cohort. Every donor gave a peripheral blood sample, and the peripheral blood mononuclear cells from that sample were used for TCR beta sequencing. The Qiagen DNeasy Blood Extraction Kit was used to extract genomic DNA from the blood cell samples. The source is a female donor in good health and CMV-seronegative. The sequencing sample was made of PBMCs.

CDR3 region: CASSPVGDRVNYGYTF. The bases are TGTGCCAGCTCACCAGTGGGGGACAGGGTTAACTATGGCTACACCTTC. The chain couples TRBV18 to TRBJ1-2, with 9 central nucleotides matching TRBD1. There are 16 amino acids in the CDR3, from cysteine to phenylalanine inclusive. CDR3 DNA is the only sequence kept; it has 48 bases, read in frame from the first base. Sequences KGHSH (CDR1) and LQKENI (CDR2) are obtained from the germline V gene. For this chain, trimming is 2 bases at the V end and 1 base at the J end, and the number of junction bases without a gene match is 5.